There are many counts of the clone carrying this T cell receptor beta chain. As yet, its antigen is unknown. TCRdb processed the RACE reads anew with MiXCR; each CDR3 protein has one entry. This table has 45,000 to 70,000 distinct CDR3 sequences, approximately 8.6% appearing once. Time point given: patch test 1, 2 weeks after DPC sensitization. Treatment specified: therapeutic diphenylcyclopropenone sensitization with weekly scalp DPC. The source of the sample is a study of human T cells and chemical hapten exposure. The study's findings and limits: The presence of alopecia in the donors means their immune response may differ from healthy people's.

The trim removed 1 base at V and 10 bases at J, leaving 8 bases unmatched. CDR1 LNHNV and CDR2 YYDKDF come from the germline V gene (reference sequence). The CDR3 runs 15 residues. Sequences were derived from whole blood, sampled in connection with sensitization to the hapten diphenylcyclopropenone (DPC). The chain employs TRBV15 and TRBJ1-1; TRBD1 matches at 11 bases. The clonotype was recovered from a woman between 40 and 55 years old with alopecia areata. Some clones in this sample may be carry-over from other donors' samples. CDR3 nucleotides: TGTGCCACCAGCAGAGCCGGACAGGGGGCGAAAGCAGCTTTCTTT. Its protein is CATSRAGQGAKAAFF. The full variable domain, its missing parts supplied by reference TRBV15 and TRBJ1-1, is DAMVIQNPRYQVTQFGKPVTLSCSQTLNHNVMYWYQQKSSQAPKLLFHYYDKDFNNEADTPDNFQSRRPNTSFCFLDIRSPGLGDTAMYLCATSRAGQGAKAAFFGQGTRLTVV.